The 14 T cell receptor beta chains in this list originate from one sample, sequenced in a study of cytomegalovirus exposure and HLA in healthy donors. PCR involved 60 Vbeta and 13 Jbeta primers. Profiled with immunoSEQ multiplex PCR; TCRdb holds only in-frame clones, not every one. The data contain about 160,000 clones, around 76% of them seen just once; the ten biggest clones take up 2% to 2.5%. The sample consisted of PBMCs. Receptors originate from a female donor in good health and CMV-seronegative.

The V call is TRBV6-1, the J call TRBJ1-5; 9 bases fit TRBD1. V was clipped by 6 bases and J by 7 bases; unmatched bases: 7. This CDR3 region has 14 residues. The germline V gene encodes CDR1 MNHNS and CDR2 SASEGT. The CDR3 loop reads CASRGTGSRQPQHF. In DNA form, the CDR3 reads TGTGCCAGCAGAGGGACAGGGTCTCGACAGCCCCAGCATTTT.

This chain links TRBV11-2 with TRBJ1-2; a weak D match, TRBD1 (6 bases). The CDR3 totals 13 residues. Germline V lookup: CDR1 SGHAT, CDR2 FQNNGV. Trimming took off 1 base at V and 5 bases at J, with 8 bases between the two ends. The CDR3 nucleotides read TGTGCCAGCAGCTTAGGCCAGGGGTATGGCTACACCTTC. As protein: CASSLGQGYGYTF.

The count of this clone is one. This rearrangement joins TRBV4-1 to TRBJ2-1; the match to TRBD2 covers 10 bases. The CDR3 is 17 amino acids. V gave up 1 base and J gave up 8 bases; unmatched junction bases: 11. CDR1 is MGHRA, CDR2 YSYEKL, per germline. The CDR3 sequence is CASSQGGGAGGQHEQFF. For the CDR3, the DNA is TGCGCCAGCAGCCAAGGTGGAGGAGCGGGGGGGCAGCATGAGCAGTTCTTC.

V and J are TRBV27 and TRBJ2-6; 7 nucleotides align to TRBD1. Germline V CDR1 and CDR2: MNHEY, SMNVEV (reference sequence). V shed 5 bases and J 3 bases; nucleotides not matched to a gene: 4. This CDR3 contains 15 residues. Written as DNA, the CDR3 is TGTGCCAGCAGTCCGGGGACAGTTGGGGCCAACGTCCTGACTTTC. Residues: CASSPGTVGANVLTF.

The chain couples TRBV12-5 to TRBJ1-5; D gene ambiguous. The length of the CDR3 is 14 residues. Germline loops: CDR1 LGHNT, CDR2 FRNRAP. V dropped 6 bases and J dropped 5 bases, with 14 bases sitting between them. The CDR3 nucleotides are TGTGCTAGTGGCCCAGGACGGGAAGATCAGCCCCAGCATTTT. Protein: CASGPGREDQPQHF.

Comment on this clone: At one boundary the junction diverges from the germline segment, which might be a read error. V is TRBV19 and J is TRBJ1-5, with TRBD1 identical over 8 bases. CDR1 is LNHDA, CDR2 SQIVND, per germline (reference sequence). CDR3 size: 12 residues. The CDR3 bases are TGTGCCAGTAGCACCCGACAGGGGTCCTTGGGGTTT. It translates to CASSTRQGSLGF. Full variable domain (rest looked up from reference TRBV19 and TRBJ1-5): DGGITQSPKYLFRKEGQNVTLSCEQNLNHDAMYWYRQDPGQGLRLIYYSQIVNDFQKGDIAEGYSVSREKKESFPLTVTSAQKNPTAFYLCASSTRQGSLGFGDGTRLSIL.

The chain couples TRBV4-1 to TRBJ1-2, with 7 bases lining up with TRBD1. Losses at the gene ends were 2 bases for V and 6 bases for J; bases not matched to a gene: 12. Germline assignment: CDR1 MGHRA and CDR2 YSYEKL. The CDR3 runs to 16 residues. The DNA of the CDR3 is TGCGCCAGCAGCCAACCTTCACAGGGGTACCAGAATGGCTACACCTTC. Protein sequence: CASSQPSQGYQNGYTF.

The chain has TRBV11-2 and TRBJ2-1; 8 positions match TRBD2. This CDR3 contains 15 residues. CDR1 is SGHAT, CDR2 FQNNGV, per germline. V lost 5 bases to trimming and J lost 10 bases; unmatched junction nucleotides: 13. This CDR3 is CASSVGTSRRGEQFF. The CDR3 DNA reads TGTGCCAGCAGCGTCGGGACTAGTCGTCGGGGCGAGCAGTTCTTC.

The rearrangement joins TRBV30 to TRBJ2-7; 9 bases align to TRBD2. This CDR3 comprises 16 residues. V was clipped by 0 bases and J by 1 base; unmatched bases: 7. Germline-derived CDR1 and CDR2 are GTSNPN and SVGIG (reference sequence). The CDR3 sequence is CAWSVSVAGVSYEQYF. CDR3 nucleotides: TGTGCCTGGAGTGTCTCGGTAGCGGGAGTGTCCTACGAGCAGTACTTC.

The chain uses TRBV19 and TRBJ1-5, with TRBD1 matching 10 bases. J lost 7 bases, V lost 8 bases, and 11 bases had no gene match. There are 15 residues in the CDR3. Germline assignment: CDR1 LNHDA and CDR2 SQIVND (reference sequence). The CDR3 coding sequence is TGTGCCAGTCTACGACAGGGGGCGGATAGCCAGCCCCAGCATTTT. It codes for CASLRQGADSQPQHF.

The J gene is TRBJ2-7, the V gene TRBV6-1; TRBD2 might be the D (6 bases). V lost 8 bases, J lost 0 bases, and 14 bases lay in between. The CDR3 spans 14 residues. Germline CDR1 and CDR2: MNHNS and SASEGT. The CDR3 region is CASAGLAVSYEQYF. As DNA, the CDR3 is TGTGCCAGCGCAGGTTTAGCGGTCTCCTACGAGCAGTACTTC.

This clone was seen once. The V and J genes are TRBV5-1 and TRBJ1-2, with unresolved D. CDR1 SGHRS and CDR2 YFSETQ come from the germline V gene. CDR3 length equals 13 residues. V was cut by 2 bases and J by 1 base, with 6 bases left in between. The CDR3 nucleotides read TGCGCCAGCAGCTTCGGACTTAACTATGGCTACACCTTC. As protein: CASSFGLNYGYTF.

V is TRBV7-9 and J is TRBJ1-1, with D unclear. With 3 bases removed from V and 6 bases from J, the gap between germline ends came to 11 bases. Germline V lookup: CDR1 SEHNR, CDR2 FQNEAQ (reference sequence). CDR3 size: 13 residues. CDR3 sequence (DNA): TGTGCCAGCAGCTTTACGAGCGTTGCTGAAGCTTTCTTT. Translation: CASSFTSVAEAFF.

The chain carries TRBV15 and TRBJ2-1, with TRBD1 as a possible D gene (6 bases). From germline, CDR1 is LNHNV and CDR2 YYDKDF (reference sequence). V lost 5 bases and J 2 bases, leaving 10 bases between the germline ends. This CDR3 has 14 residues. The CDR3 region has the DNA TGTGCCACCAGCCAGAGGACAGCCTACAATGAGCAGTTCTTC. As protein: CATSQRTAYNEQFF.